The 22 T cell receptor beta chains below were found in one sample sequenced in a study of blood T cell repertoires in COVID-19. Sequenced by immunoSEQ multiplex PCR; TCRdb stores in-frame clones only, minus some. This table holds 200,000 to 250,000 clones, 89% found once. The material sequenced was peripheral blood. These receptors were obtained from a middle-aged woman with acute or convalescent COVID-19.

The genes are TRBV5-1 and TRBJ1-2; TRBD1 matches 11 bases. V was clipped by 5 bases and J by 4 bases; unmatched bases: 10. The CDR3 consists of 16 residues. Germline V gene lookup returns CDR1 SGHRS and CDR2 YFSETQ. CDR3: CASSTRAGTGGYGYTF. For the CDR3, the DNA is TGCGCCAGCAGTACACGAGCCGGGACAGGGGGCTATGGCTACACCTTC. The complete variable domain, with remaining parts taken from reference TRBV5-1 and TRBJ1-2, reads KAGVTQTPRYLIKTRGQQVTLSCSPISGHRSVSWYQQTPGQGLQFLFEYFSETQRNKGNFPGRFSGRQFSNSRSEMNVSTLELGDSALYLCASSTRAGTGGYGYTFGSGTRLTVV.

This sequence joins TRBV7-3 and TRBJ2-3; 11 bases are shared with TRBD1. The CDR3 has 14 amino acids. The germline CDR1 and CDR2 sequences are SGHTA and FQGTGA. Losses at the gene ends were 3 bases for V and 4 bases for J; bases not matched to a gene: 0. CDR3 DNA sequence: TGTGCCAGCAGCTTGGGACAGGGGGCAGATACGCAGTATTTT. It specifies CASSLGQGADTQYF.

The chain combines TRBV27 with TRBJ1-2; D is undetermined. The V end lost 0 bases, the J end lost 9 bases, and 11 bases lay between the germline ends. This CDR3 has 13 residues. Germline loops: CDR1 MNHEY, CDR2 SMNVEV (reference sequence). CDR3 DNA sequence: TGTGCCAGCAGTTTATCGGAGGGTTTTAGCTACACCTTC. Its translation: CASSLSEGFSYTF.

The chain uses TRBV3-1 (or the pseudogene TRBV3-2) and TRBJ2-7; the match to TRBD1 covers 10 bases. Germline V gives CDR1 LGHDT, CDR2 YNNKEL (reference sequence). This CDR3 comprises 17 residues. V trimming: 1 base; J trimming: 3 bases; junction bases outside the gene matches: 9. This chain's CDR3 is CASSQVVTGGSNYEQYV. CDR3 nucleotides: TGTGCCAGCAGCCAAGTGGTGACAGGGGGCTCCAACTACGAGCAGTACGTC.

V gene TRBV11-1 combines with J gene TRBJ2-5; 9 nucleotides align to TRBD2. V lost 2 bases to trimming and J lost 4 bases; unmatched junction nucleotides: 2. This CDR3 spans 14 amino acids. Germline assignment: CDR1 SGHAT and CDR2 FQDESV (reference sequence). CDR3 nucleotides: TGTGCCAGCAGCTTACTGCGGGGGGGAGAGACCCAGTACTTC. Translating gives CASSLLRGGETQYF. The full variable domain, completed using reference TRBV11-1 and TRBJ2-5, is EAEVAQSPRYKITEKSQAVAFWCDPISGHATLYWYRQILGQGPELLVQFQDESVVDDSQLPKDRFSAERLKGVDSTLKIQPAELGDSAMYLCASSLLRGGETQYFGPGTRLLVL.

The chain combines TRBV19 with TRBJ1-2; the match to TRBD1 covers 9 bases. The V segment lost 1 base and the J segment 8 bases; nucleotides outside the gene matches: 5. The CDR3 consists of 14 residues. The V gene's germline CDR1 is LNHDA and CDR2 SQIVND (reference sequence). The CDR3 DNA is TGTGCCAGTAGTATAGTGCCGGACAGGGGAGGCTACACCTTC. It specifies CASSIVPDRGGYTF.

The chain combines TRBV29-1 with TRBJ1-2, with TRBD1 matching 10 bases. V was pared by 6 bases and J by 7 bases, with 8 bases of the junction left unmatched. Germline CDR1 SQVTM, CDR2 ANQGSEA. The CDR3 covers 13 residues. The CDR3 spells CSVSRDRGIGYTF. CDR3 nucleotides: TGCAGCGTGAGCCGGGACAGGGGAATTGGCTACACCTTC.

This clone was detected once. The rearrangement joins TRBV5-6 to TRBJ1-1; the match to TRBD1 covers 10 bases. V was clipped by 2 bases and J by 6 bases; unmatched bases: 10. The V gene's germline CDR1 is SGHDT and CDR2 YYEEEE. This CDR3 is 16 amino acids long. The CDR3 loop is CASSFDRGQNLAEAFF. The CDR3, as DNA: TGTGCCAGCAGCTTTGACAGGGGGCAAAATCTAGCTGAAGCTTTCTTT.

The chain uses TRBV19 and TRBJ2-5, with D possibly TRBD2 on 6 matching bases. CDR1 LNHDA and CDR2 SQIVND come from the germline V gene (reference sequence). CDR3 length equals 15 residues. Trimming removed 9 bases from V and 3 bases from J, with 20 bases in between. The CDR3 spells CASRESWTKKETQYF. The CDR3 DNA follows: TGTGCCAGCCGGGAGTCCTGGACTAAAAAAGAGACCCAGTACTTC.

The V gene is TRBV12-3 or TRBV12-4, the J gene TRBJ1-5; D remains unclear. The length of the CDR3 is 13 residues. The germline V and J ends were trimmed by 6 bases and 3 bases, with 9 bases remaining between them. Written as DNA, the CDR3 is TGTGCCAGCAGCTTGCAGTACAATCAGCCCCAGCATTTT. This gives the protein CASSLQYNQPQHF.

This chain links TRBV30 with TRBJ2-2; 8 bases are a match to TRBD1. Per germline, CDR1 GTSNPN and CDR2 SVGIG (reference sequence). CDR3 length: 15 residues. V lost 2 bases, J lost 3 bases, and 5 bases stayed unmatched. The CDR3 protein is CAWSRTGRDTGELFF. The DNA of the CDR3 is TGTGCCTGGAGTCGGACAGGGCGGGACACCGGGGAGCTGTTTTTT.

The chain combines TRBV7-7 with TRBJ2-1, with 10 bases matching TRBD1. V lost 5 bases, J lost 9 bases, and 13 bases stayed unmatched. The germline CDR1 and CDR2 sequences are SSHAT and FNYEAQ (reference sequence). This CDR3 has 16 amino acids. CDR3: CASSHRGDRGRGEQFF. The CDR3 DNA reads TGTGCCAGCAGCCATAGAGGGGACAGGGGTAGGGGTGAGCAGTTCTTC.

This rearrangement joins TRBV4-1 to TRBJ2-1, with D perhaps matching TRBD2 (7 bases). Trimming pared 4 bases from V and 4 bases from J, leaving 14 bases between. CDR3 length: 15 residues. Germline V gene sequence: CDR1 MGHRA, CDR2 YSYEKL. CDR3 nucleotides: TGCGCCAGCAGCCTGAGGGGGGGGGAATACAATGAGCAGTTCTTC. Its protein is CASSLRGGEYNEQFF.

The chain combines TRBV12-3 or TRBV12-4 with TRBJ1-2; D not resolved. V was shortened by 2 bases and J by 0 bases, with 4 bases between the two germline ends. This CDR3 has 13 residues. The CDR3 protein is CASSLSANYGYTF. CDR3 in DNA: TGTGCCAGCAGTTTATCGGCTAACTATGGCTACACCTTC.

The rearrangement links TRBV12-5 to TRBJ1-6; 9 positions match TRBD1. Per germline, CDR1 LGHNT and CDR2 FRNRAP. This CDR3 has 17 amino acids. With 0 bases clipped from V and 3 bases from J, the junction kept 3 bases outside the gene matches. The CDR3 DNA reads as TGTGCTAGTGGTTTGGTACACAGGGGGCTCTATAATTCACCCCTCCACTTT. As protein: CASGLVHRGLYNSPLHF.

This chain uses TRBV12-3 or TRBV12-4 with TRBJ1-1, with no clear D. Trimming pared 5 bases from V and 12 bases from J, leaving 19 bases between. This CDR3 has 13 amino acids. Written as DNA, the CDR3 is TGTGCCAGCAGTCTCCGGGCCCAAAGGAGGCCTTTCTTT. It is translated as CASSLRAQRRPFF.

This sequence joins TRBV21-1 and TRBJ1-1; the table's D call, TRBD1, has no DNA check behind it. TRBV21-1 is a recognized pseudogene. The CDR3 covers 19 residues. CDR3 in DNA: TGTGCCAGCAGCTCTCCGGGACAGGGATGTCTTCAGAGGACGACTGAAGCTTTCTTT. Its protein is CASSSPGQGCLQRTTEAFF.

This chain connects TRBV9 to TRBJ1-2, with D possibly being TRBD1 (6 bases). V lost 3 bases and J lost 8, with 14 bases in between. Germline V gene data show CDR1 as SGDLS and CDR2 as YYNGEE. There are 13 residues in the CDR3. The CDR3 DNA follows: TGTGCCAGCAGCGGCTACAGGGAGGGGGGCTACACCTTC. It codes for CASSGYREGGYTF.

The chain combines TRBV7-8 with TRBJ1-1; D might be TRBD1 (5 bases). The CDR3 contains 14 residues. Germline CDR1 reads SGHVS; CDR2 reads FQNEAQ. Trimming shortened V by 4 bases and J by 6 bases, and 15 bases separated the two germline ends. The CDR3: CASSSRLEGPEAFF. DNA of the CDR3: TGTGCCAGCAGCTCTAGATTGGAGGGGCCTGAAGCTTTCTTT.

This clone was recorded once. The chain is built from TRBV12-3 or TRBV12-4 and TRBJ1-2; D is unresolved. V was cut by 5 bases and J by 7 bases, with 11 bases left in between. CDR3 length equals 12 residues. In nucleotides, the CDR3 is TGTGCCAGCAGTGCCGGGTCCGCTGGCTACACCTTC. Encoded protein: CASSAGSAGYTF.

This chain joins TRBV30 and TRBJ1-4, with D tentatively TRBD1 (6 bases). The V gene's germline CDR1 is GTSNPN and CDR2 SVGIG (reference sequence). Trimming left V 4 bases short and J 4 bases short, with 13 bases between. The CDR3 totals 14 residues. CDR3 coding DNA: TGTGCCTGGACCAGGACAGATTATAATGAAAAACTGTTTTTT. Its protein product is CAWTRTDYNEKLFF. Full variable domain (outside the CDR3, taken from reference TRBV30 and TRBJ1-4): SQTIHQWPATLVQPVGSPLSLECTVEGTSNPNLYWYRQAAGRGLQLLFYSVGIGQISSEVPQNLSASRPQDRQFILSSKKLLLSDSGFYLCAWTRTDYNEKLFFGSGTQLSVL.

This clone was counted once. The rearrangement uses TRBV30 and TRBJ1-2; a possible D gene is TRBD1 (5 bases). CDR1 and CDR2 from the germline V gene are GTSNPN and SVGIG (reference sequence). The CDR3 runs 11 residues. CDR3 protein: CGAGRGYGYTF. CDR3 DNA: TGTGGGGCAGGGAGGGGCTATGGCTACACCTTC.